The entry below describes one T cell receptor beta chain. Its antigen is currently not known. Base qualities are not recorded, but no much larger clone differs from it by a single base. The CDR3 goes from the cysteine to the phenylalanine over 16 residues. Solely the CDR3 DNA is kept, with 48 bases framed from the first base. V has 5 bases trimmed and J has 3 bases trimmed; junction bases matching no gene number 9. The germline V gene specifies SGHVS as CDR1 and FQNEAQ as CDR2. The data are from a study of blood T cell repertoires in COVID-19 (TCRdb year 2020). For context, the study as a whole: The collaborator samples originated in the United States, Italy and Spain and spanned the acute and convalescent phases of COVID-19. The repertoires were made available in a free public database intended to serve as a resource for research on the immune response to SARS-CoV-2. The dataset comprised deeply sampled blood TCRbeta repertoires from subjects exposed to, actively infected with, or recovered from COVID-19. Where HLA class I and class II types were available, the types were taken from metadata supplied by the sample provider, not from assay-based typing. The prospective study material was composed of cDNA or gDNA derived from T cells, B-cell-depleted T cells, or PBMCs. Samples came from the ongoing ImmuneRACE study (first 160 participants) plus 1,254 subjects from 6 global collaborators. A de-identified subject ID, COVID-19 status, age in years and sex were almost always included in the sample metadata.

Results and caveats for the whole study, not just this receptor: The quantity of clinical and demographic metadata differed by source and by participant and was supplied without curation.

TCRbeta CDR3 regions were amplified from genomic DNA using the immunoSEQ Assay, a bias-controlled multiplex PCR. Per the original workflow: The number of nucleated cells in each sample was estimated from the amplification of reference gene primers within the assay. To quantify the absolute abundance of each unique TCRbeta CDR3 rearrangement, sequence reads were collapsed and filtered. For each sample, productive Simpson clonality was calculated as the square root of Simpson's diversity index over productive rearrangements. TCRdb obtained this table from immuneACCESS and retained in-frame rearrangements with V and J assigned. These tables miss some clones; where compared with another copy, unresolved V genes account for less than half of the shortfall, and the remainder is unexplained. That table supplies the V and J calls and clone size; D and trimming were determined from the DNA. The sample table contains around 160,000 clones; only one count was recorded for around four fifths of them. The top ten clones comprise roughly 13% of the sample.

Participants in the prospective study were aged about 18 to 95 years, lived in 20 to 25 United States geographic areas, and enrolled through a virtual design. Cohort assignment in the prospective study relied on participant-reported clinical history from a screening survey and a study questionnaire. Recovered participants in ImmuneRACE Cohort 3 were defined by two consecutive negative NP/OP PCR tests, clearance by a healthcare professional, or resolution of symptoms. In the prospective study, mobile phlebotomists collected whole blood, serum and a nasopharyngeal or oropharyngeal swab from each participant. Additional blood draws and questionnaires over an approximately 2-month period could optionally be provided by prospective study participants. Prospective study blood samples were shipped either frozen or at room temperature before DNA extraction.

This receptor was obtained from a woman aged 60-75 years who had recovered from COVID-19. This chain is built from TRBV7-8 and TRBJ1-1, with 10 junctional bases fitting TRBD1. Sequenced sample: PBMCs or T cells enriched from blood (not recorded which). Here the CDR3 is given as CASSRLPGQGDTEAFF. The base sequence is TGTGCCAGCAGCCGACTCCCCGGACAGGGGGACACTGAAGCTTTCTTT.